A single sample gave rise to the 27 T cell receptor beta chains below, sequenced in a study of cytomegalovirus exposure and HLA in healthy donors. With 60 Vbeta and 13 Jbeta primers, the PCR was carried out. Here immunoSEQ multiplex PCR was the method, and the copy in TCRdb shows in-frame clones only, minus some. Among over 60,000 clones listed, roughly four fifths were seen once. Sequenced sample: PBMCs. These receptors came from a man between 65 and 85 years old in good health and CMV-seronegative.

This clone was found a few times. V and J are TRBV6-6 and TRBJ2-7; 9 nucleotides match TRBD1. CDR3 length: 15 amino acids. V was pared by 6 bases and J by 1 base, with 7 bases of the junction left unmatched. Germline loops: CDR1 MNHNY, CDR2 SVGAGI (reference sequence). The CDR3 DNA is TGTGCCAGCAGGCGACAGGGGGGCCTTTCCTACGAGCAGTACTTC. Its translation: CASRRQGGLSYEQYF.

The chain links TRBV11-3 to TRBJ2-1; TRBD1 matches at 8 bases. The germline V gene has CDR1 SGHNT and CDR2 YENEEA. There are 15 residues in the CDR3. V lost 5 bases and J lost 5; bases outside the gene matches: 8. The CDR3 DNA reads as TGTGCCAGCAGCGTCGACAGGGGCTGGGACAATGAGCAGTTCTTC. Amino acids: CASSVDRGWDNEQFF.

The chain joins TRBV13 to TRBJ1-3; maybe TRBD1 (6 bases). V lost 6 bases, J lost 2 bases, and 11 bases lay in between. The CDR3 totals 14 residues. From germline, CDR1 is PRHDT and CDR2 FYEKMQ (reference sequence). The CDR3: CASRLKGAGNTIYF. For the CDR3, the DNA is TGTGCCAGCAGGCTTAAGGGGGCTGGAAACACCATATATTTT.

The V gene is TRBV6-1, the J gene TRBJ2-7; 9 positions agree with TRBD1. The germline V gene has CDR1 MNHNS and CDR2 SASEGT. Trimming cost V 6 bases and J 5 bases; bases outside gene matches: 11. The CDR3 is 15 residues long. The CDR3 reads CASRAPGQGEHEQYF. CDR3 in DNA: TGTGCCAGCAGGGCCCCGGGACAGGGTGAACACGAGCAGTACTTC.

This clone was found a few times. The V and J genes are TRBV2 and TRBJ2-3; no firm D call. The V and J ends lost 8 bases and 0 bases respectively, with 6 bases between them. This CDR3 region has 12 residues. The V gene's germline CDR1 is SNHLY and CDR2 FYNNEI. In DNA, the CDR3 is TGTGCCAGCGCCACTAGCACAGATACGCAGTATTTT. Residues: CASATSTDTQYF.

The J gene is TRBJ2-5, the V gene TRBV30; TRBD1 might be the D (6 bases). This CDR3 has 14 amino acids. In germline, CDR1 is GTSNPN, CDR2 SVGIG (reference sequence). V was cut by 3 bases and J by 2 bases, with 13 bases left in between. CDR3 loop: CAWSPGTTQETQYF. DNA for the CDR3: TGTGCCTGGAGCCCCGGGACAACACAAGAGACCCAGTACTTC.

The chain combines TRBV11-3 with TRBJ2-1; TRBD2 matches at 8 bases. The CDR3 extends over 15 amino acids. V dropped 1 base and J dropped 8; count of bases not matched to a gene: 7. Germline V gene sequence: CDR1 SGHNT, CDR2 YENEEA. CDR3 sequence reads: CASSLAPAGVYEQFF. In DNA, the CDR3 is TGTGCCAGCAGCTTAGCCCCAGCGGGAGTATATGAGCAGTTCTTC. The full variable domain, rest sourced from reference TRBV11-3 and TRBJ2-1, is EAGVVQSPRYKIIEKKQPVAFWCNPISGHNTLYWYLQNLGQGPELLIRYENEEAVDDSQLPKDRFSAERLKGVDSTLKIQPAELGDSAVYLCASSLAPAGVYEQFFGPGTRLTVL.

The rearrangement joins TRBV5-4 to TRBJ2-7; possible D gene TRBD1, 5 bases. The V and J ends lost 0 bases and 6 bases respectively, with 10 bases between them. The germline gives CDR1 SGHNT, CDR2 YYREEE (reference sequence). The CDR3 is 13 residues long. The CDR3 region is CASSLVGVGEQYF. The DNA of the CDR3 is TGTGCCAGCAGCTTGGTAGGGGTGGGCGAGCAGTACTTC.

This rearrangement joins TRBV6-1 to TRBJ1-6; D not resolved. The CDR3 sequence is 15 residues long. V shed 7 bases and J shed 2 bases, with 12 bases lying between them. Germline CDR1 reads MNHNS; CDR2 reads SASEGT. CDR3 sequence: CASTRLRAYNSPLHF. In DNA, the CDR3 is TGTGCCAGCACTCGCCTGCGAGCCTATAATTCACCCCTCCACTTT.

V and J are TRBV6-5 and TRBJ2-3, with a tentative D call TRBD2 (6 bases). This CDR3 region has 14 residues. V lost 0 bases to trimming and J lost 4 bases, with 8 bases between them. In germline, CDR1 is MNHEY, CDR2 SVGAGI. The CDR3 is CASSYSWRADTQYF. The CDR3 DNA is TGTGCCAGCAGTTACTCGTGGAGGGCAGATACGCAGTATTTT.

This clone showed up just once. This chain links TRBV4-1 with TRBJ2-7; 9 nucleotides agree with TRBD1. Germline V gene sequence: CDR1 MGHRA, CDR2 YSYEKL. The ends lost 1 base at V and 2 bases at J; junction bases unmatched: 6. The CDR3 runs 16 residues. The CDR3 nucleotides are TGCGCCAGCAGCCAAGTGACAGGGGGACTTACCTACGAGCAGTACTTC. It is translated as CASSQVTGGLTYEQYF.

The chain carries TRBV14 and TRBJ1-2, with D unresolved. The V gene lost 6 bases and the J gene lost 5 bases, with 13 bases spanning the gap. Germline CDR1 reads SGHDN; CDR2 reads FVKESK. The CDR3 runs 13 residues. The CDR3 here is CASSQVFRYGYTF. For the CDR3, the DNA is TGTGCCAGCAGTCAGGTATTCCGTTATGGCTACACCTTC.

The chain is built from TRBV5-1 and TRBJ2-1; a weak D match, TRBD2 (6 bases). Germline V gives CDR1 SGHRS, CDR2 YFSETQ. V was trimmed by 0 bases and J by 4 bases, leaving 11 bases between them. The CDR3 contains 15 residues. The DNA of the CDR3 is TGCGCCAGCAGCTTGGGGGGACGGGGGTACAATGAGCAGTTCTTC. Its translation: CASSLGGRGYNEQFF. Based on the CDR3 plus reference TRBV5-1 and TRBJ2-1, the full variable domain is KAGVTQTPRYLIKTRGQQVTLSCSPISGHRSVSWYQQTPGQGLQFLFEYFSETQRNKGNFPGRFSGRQFSNSRSEMNVSTLELGDSALYLCASSLGGRGYNEQFFGPGTRLTVL.

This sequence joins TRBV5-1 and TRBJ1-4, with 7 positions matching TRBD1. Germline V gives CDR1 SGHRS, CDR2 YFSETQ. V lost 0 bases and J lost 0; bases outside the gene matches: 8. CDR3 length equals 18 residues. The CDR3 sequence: CASSLGGDSATTNEKLFF. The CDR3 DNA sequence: TGCGCCAGCAGCTTGGGGGGGGACAGTGCGACAACTAATGAAAAACTGTTTTTT.

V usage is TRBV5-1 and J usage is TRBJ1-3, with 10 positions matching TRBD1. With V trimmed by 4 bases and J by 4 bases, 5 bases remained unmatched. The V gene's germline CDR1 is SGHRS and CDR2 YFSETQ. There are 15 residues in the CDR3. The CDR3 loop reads CASSPGQGLGNTIYF. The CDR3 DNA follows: TGCGCCAGCAGCCCGGGACAGGGGCTAGGAAACACCATATATTTT.

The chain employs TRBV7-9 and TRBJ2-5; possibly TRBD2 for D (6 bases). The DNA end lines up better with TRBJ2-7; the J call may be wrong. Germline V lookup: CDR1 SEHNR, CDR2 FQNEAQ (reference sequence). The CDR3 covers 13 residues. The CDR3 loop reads CASSLVGGIEQYF. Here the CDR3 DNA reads TGTGCCAGCAGCTTAGTGGGAGGAATCGAGCAGTACTTC.

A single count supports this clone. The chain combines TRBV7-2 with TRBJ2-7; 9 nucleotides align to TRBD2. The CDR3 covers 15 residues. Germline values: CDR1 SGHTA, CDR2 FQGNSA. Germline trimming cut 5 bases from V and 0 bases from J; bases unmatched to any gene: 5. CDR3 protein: CASSPSGGSSYEQYF. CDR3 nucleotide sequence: TGTGCCAGCAGCCCCAGCGGGGGGAGCTCCTACGAGCAGTACTTC.

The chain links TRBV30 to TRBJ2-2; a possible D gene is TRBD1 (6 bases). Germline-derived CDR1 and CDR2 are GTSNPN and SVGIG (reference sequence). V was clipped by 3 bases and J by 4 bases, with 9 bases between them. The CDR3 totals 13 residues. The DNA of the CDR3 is TGTGCCTGGAGGAAGACAGGCACCGGGGAGCTGTTTTTT. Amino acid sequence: CAWRKTGTGELFF.

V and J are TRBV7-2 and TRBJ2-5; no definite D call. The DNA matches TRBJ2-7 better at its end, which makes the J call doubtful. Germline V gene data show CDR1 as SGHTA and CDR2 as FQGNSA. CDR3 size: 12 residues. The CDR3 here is CASSFAGYEQYF. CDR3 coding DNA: TGTGCCAGCAGCTTTGCCGGGTACGAGCAGTACTTC.

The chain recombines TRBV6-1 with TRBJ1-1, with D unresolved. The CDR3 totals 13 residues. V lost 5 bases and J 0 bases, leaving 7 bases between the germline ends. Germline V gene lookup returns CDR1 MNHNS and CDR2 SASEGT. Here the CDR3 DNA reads TGTGCCAGCAGTTTTCAGTTGAACACTGAAGCTTTCTTT. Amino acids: CASSFQLNTEAFF.

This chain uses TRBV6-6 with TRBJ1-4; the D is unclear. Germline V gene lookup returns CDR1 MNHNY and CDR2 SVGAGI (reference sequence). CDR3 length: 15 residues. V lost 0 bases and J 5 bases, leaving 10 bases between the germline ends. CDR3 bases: TGTGCCAGCAGTTACTCAGAACAGCCCAATGAAAAACTGTTTTTT. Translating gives CASSYSEQPNEKLFF.

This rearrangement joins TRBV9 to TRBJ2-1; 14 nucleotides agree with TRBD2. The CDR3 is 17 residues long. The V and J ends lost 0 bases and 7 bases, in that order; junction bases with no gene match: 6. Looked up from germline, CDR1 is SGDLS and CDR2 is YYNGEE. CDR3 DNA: TGTGCCAGCAGCGTAGTAGCGACTAGCGGGGGGGCAAATGAGCAGTTCTTC. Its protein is CASSVVATSGGANEQFF.

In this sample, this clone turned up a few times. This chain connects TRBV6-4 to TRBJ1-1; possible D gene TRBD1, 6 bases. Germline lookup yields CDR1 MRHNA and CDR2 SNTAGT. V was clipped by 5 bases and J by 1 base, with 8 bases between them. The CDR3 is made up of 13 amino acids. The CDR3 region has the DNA TGTGCCAGCAGTAACAGGGCGAACACTGAAGCTTTCTTT. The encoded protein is CASSNRANTEAFF.

The CDR3 reads CASSPRSGSSDTQYF. CDR3 nucleotides: TGTGCCAGCTCACCACGGTCCGGGAGTTCAGATACGCAGTATTTT. The chain recombines TRBV18 with TRBJ2-3, with D maybe TRBD2 (6 bases). Per germline, CDR1 KGHSH and CDR2 LQKENI. This CDR3 has 15 residues. Trimming stripped 1 base from V and 4 bases from J, with 12 bases between.

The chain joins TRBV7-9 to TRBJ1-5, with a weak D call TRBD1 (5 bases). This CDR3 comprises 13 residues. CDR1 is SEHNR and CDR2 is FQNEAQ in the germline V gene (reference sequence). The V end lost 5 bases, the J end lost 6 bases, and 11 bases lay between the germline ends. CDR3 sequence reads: CASSAHQGQPQHF. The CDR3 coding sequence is TGTGCCAGCAGCGCACATCAGGGTCAGCCCCAGCATTTT.

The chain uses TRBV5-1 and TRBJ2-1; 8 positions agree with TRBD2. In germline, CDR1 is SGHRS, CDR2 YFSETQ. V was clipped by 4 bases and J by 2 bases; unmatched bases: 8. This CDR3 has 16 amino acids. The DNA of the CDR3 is TGCGCCAGCAGCCAAACTAGCGGAGCGGCCTACAATGAGCAGTTCTTC. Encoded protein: CASSQTSGAAYNEQFF.

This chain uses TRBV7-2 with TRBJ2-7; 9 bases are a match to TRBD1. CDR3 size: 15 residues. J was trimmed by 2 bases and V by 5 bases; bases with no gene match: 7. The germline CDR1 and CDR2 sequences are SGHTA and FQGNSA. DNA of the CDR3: TGTGCCAGCAGCCCGGGGACAGGGCTCACCTACGAGCAGTACTTC. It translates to CASSPGTGLTYEQYF.